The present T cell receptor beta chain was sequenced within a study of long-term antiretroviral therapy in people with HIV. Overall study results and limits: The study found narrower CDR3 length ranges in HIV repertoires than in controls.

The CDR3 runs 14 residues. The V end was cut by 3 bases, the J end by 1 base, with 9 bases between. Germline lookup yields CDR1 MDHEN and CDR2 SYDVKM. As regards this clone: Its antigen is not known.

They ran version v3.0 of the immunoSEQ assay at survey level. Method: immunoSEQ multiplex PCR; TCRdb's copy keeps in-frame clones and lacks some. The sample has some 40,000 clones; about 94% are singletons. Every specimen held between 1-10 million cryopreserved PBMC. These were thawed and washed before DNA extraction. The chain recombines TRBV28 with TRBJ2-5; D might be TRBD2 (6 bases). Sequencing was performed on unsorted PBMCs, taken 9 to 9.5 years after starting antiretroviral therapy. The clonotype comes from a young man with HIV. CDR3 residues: CASSFRGTQETQYF. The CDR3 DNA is TGTGCCAGCAGTTTTCGGGGGACCCAAGAGACCCAGTACTTC.